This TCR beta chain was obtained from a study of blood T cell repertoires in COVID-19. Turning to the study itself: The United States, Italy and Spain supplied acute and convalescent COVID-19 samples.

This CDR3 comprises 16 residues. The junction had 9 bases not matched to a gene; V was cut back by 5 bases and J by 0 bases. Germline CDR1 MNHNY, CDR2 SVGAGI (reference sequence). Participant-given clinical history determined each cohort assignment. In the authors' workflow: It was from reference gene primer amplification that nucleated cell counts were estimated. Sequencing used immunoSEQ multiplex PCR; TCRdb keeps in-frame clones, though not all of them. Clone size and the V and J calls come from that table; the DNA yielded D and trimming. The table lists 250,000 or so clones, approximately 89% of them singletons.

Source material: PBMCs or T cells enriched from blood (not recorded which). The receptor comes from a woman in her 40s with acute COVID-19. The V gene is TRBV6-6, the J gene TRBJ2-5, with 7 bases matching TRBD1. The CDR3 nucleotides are TGTGCCAGCAGTGGCCAGGGACAGATGAACCAAGAGACCCAGTACTTC. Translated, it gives CASSGQGQMNQETQYF.